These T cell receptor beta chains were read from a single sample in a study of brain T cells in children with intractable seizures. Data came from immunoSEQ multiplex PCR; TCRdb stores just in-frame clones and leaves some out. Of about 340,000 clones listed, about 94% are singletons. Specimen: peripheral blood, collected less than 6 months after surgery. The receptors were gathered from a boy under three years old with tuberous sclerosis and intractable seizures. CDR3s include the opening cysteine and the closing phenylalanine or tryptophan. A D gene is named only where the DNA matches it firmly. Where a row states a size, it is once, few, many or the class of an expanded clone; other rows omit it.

DNA: TGTGCCAGCAGCAGGACTAGCGGCTACGACAATGAGCAGTTCTTC
CDR3: CASSRTSGYDNEQFF
size: NA
V: TRBV7-2
J: TRBJ2-1
D: TRBD2

DNA: TGTGCCAGCAACATAGCGGGGGGCGCTAGCACAGATACGCAGTATTTT
CDR3: CASNIAGGASTDTQYF
size: NA
V: TRBV7-9
J: TRBJ2-3
D: TRBD2

DNA: TGTGCCAGTAGTATGATCGGGGAGCTGTTTTTT
CDR3: CASSMIGELFF
size: once
V: TRBV19
J: TRBJ2-2
D: NA

DNA: TGTGCCAGCAGCTTAGTAGCGGGGAATGAATGGACCGGGGAGCTGTTTTTT
CDR3: CASSLVAGNEWTGELFF
size: NA
V: TRBV7-2
J: TRBJ2-2
D: TRBD2

DNA: TGTGCCAGCAGCAGAAGAGCGATACCCCCGGATACGCAGTATTTT
CDR3: CASSRRAIPPDTQYF
size: NA
V: TRBV6-5
J: TRBJ2-3
D: NA

DNA: TGTGCCAGCAGCTTGGTCGACACTGAAGCTTTCTTT
CDR3: CASSLVDTEAFF
size: NA
V: TRBV11-3
J: TRBJ1-1
D: NA

DNA: TGCAGCGTTGAACGAGCTACGCAGTATTTT
CDR3: CSVERATQYF
size: once
V: TRBV29-1
J: TRBJ2-3
D: NA

DNA: TGTGCCAGCAGCCATGGGATATTACAGTCTAAGGGCTACACCTTC
CDR3: CASSHGILQSKGYTF
size: NA
V: TRBV6-5
J: TRBJ1-2
D: NA

DNA: TGTGCCACCAGTGTAGGGAAGAACACCGGGGAGCTGTTTTTT
CDR3: CATSVGKNTGELFF
size: few
V: TRBV24-1
J: TRBJ2-2
D: NA

DNA: TGTGCCAGCAGCTCCGACAGCTTGTATGGCTACACCTTC
CDR3: CASSSDSLYGYTF
size: once
V: TRBV12-3/TRBV12-4
J: TRBJ1-2
D: NA

DNA: TGTGCCAGCAAGAGGCAGGGTGGCTCTGGGGCCAACGTCCTGACTTTC
CDR3: CASKRQGGSGANVLTF
size: NA
V: TRBV27
J: TRBJ2-6
D: NA

DNA: TGTGCCAGCAGCGTAGGTGAGCGGGGACCCTTTAAGTATTTT
CDR3: CASSVGERGPFKYF
size: NA
V: TRBV9
J: TRBJ2-3
D: TRBD2

DNA: TGTGCCAGCAGCTTAAGGGGGGATGGGAACACCGGGGAGCTGTTTTTT
CDR3: CASSLRGDGNTGELFF
size: NA
V: TRBV7-9
J: TRBJ2-2
D: NA

DNA: TGTGCCAGCAGCTTGGGTTCCGGGACAGGGGCCTATGGCTACACCTTC
CDR3: CASSLGSGTGAYGYTF
size: NA
V: TRBV5-8
J: TRBJ1-2
D: TRBD1

DNA: TGTGCCAGCAGTGGAGGCAGCAGACTAGCGGGACTCGCAGGAGAGCAGTTCTTC
CDR3: CASSGGSRLAGLAGEQFF
size: NA
V: TRBV25-1
J: TRBJ2-1
D: TRBD2

DNA: TGTGCCTCGAGAGGTGAAAAACTGTTTTTT
CDR3: CASRGEKLFF
size: NA
V: TRBV2
J: TRBJ1-4
D: NA

DNA: TGTGCCAGCAGCGTACGGGCAGGGCATCTCCAAGAGACCCAGTACTTC
CDR3: CASSVRAGHLQETQYF
size: NA
V: TRBV9
J: TRBJ2-5
D: NA

DNA: TGTGCCAGCAGCTTCCAGCACGGGGAGCTGTTTTTT
CDR3: CASSFQHGELFF
size: once
V: TRBV5-6
J: TRBJ2-2
D: NA